Shown below are 9 T cell receptor beta chains from a single sample sequenced in a study of memory CD4+ T cells and cytomegalovirus serostatus. Single viable CD3+CD4+CD8-CD45RO+ cells were sorted as the memory CD4+ T cells. Repertoires were generated with immunoSEQ multiplex PCR, while TCRdb's copy carries only in-frame clones and drops some. The sample lists about 54,000 clones; roughly 79% were seen once. Sequencing was carried out using memory CD4+ T cells from blood. These receptors all come from an adult in good health and CMV-seronegative.

The chain couples TRBV29-1 to TRBJ2-1, with TRBD2 matching 7 bases. Germline trimming cut 3 bases from V and 2 bases from J; bases unmatched to any gene: 7. Germline CDR1 and CDR2: SQVTM and ANQGSEA. The CDR3 is 15 amino acids. The CDR3 loop reads CSVDYERGTYNEQFF. The DNA for the CDR3 is TGCAGCGTTGATTATGAGCGGGGAACCTACAATGAGCAGTTCTTC.

The chain recombines TRBV5-4 with TRBJ2-1, with TRBD1 as a possible D gene (5 bases). Germline loops: CDR1 SGHNT, CDR2 YYREEE (reference sequence). The V gene lost 2 bases and the J gene lost 8 bases, with 14 bases spanning the gap. The CDR3 consists of 14 residues. Written as DNA, the CDR3 is TGTGCCAGCAGCTTAGGTGGGGCGCCTTATGAGCAGTTCTTC. Its translation is CASSLGGAPYEQFF.

The chain uses TRBV9 and TRBJ2-7; D is undetermined. CDR3 length: 13 residues. Germline V gene lookup returns CDR1 SGDLS and CDR2 YYNGEE. The V end lost 4 bases, the J end lost 4 bases, and 12 bases lay between the germline ends. The CDR3 loop reads CASSPTPFYEQYF. CDR3 coding DNA: TGTGCCAGCAGCCCAACCCCCTTTTACGAGCAGTACTTC. Full variable domain (missing parts from reference TRBV9 and TRBJ2-7): DSGVTQTPKHLITATGQRVTLRCSPRSGDLSVYWYQQSLDQGLQFLIQYYNGEERAKGNILERFSAQQFPDLHSELNLSSLELGDSALYFCASSPTPFYEQYFGPGTRLTVT.

This chain joins TRBV5-4 and TRBJ2-2, with D unresolved. CDR1 is SGHNT, CDR2 YYREEE, per germline (reference sequence). This CDR3 is 13 amino acids long. V dropped 4 bases and J dropped 7 bases, with 11 bases sitting between them. CDR3 nucleotide sequence: TGTGCCAGCAGCAAGGGCTACCTCGGGGAGCTGTTTTTT. Its translation is CASSKGYLGELFF.

This chain uses TRBV7-3 with TRBJ2-2; D is undetermined. The CDR3 sequence is 15 residues long. CDR1 is SGHTA, CDR2 FQGTGA, per germline. With 2 bases removed from V and 0 bases from J, the gap between germline ends came to 7 bases. The CDR3 region is CASSLGRSNTGELFF. In nucleotides, the CDR3 is TGTGCCAGCAGCTTAGGAAGATCGAACACCGGGGAGCTGTTTTTT. Full variable domain (missing parts from reference TRBV7-3 and TRBJ2-2): GAGVSQTPSNKVTEKGKYVELRCDPISGHTALYWYRQSLGQGPEFLIYFQGTGAADDSGLPNDRFFAVRPEGSVSTLKIQRTERGDSAVYLCASSLGRSNTGELFFGEGSRLTVL.

The J gene is TRBJ1-4, the V gene TRBV6-6, with D possibly matching TRBD1 (5 bases). The germline V gene encodes CDR1 MNHNY and CDR2 SVGAGI (reference sequence). V lost 5 bases, J lost 8 bases, and 15 bases lay in between. The CDR3 runs to 14 residues. In nucleotides, the CDR3 is TGTGCCAGCAGTGCGGTCAGGGAAGGGGAAAAACTGTTTTTT. This gives the protein CASSAVREGEKLFF.

This sequence joins TRBV27 and TRBJ2-7; 7 bases agree with TRBD1. From germline, CDR1 is MNHEY and CDR2 SMNVEV (reference sequence). With 7 bases clipped from V and 2 bases from J, the junction kept 14 bases outside the gene matches. This CDR3 spans 16 amino acids. Here the CDR3 reads CASTHLAGTETYEQYF. In DNA form, the CDR3 reads TGTGCCAGCACCCACTTGGCCGGGACAGAGACCTACGAGCAGTACTTC.

The chain recombines TRBV2 with TRBJ2-1; 13 bases agree with TRBD2. Germline trimming cut 1 base from V and 6 bases from J; bases unmatched to any gene: 6. Germline V gives CDR1 SNHLY, CDR2 FYNNEI. This CDR3 comprises 17 residues. The chain's CDR3 is CASSEGGLAGVLNEQFF. CDR3 in DNA: TGTGCCAGCAGTGAAGGAGGACTAGCGGGAGTCCTCAATGAGCAGTTCTTC.

CDR3 DNA sequence: TGTGCCAGCAGCCCCCGGGACAGGGGGAAAAAACTGTTTTTT. Encoded protein: CASSPRDRGKKLFF. The chain joins TRBV28 to TRBJ1-4, with 11 bases fitting TRBD1. V dropped 6 bases and J dropped 9; count of bases not matched to a gene: 6. Germline CDR1 reads MDHEN; CDR2 reads SYDVKM. The CDR3 spans 14 residues.